This T cell receptor (beta chain) is from a study of CD8 T cells in Susac syndrome. When the RNA was reverse transcribed, random hexamers were used with an input of roughly 0.5 to 1 ug. In TCRdb, the immunoSEQ multiplex PCR reads were re-called with MiXCR into one record per CDR3 protein. The sample holds 150,000 to 200,000 distinct CDR3 sequences, almost 96% seen once. The study's findings and limits: TCR sequencing and HLA analysis covered a relatively small number of individuals.

On this clonotype itself: Its specificity is not known.

The V end was cut by 5 bases, the J end by 10 bases, with 15 bases between. The germline CDR1 and CDR2 sequences are DFQATT and SNEGSKA (reference sequence). CDR3 size: 12 residues. The TCR was taken from a human donor with multiple sclerosis. Input material: CD4+ T cells from PBMCs. This sequence joins TRBV20-1 and TRBJ2-1; no reliable D call. For the CDR3, the DNA is TGCAGTGCTTGGGCGTCGTATGGGGAGCAGTTCTTC. This sequence encodes CSAWASYGEQFF.